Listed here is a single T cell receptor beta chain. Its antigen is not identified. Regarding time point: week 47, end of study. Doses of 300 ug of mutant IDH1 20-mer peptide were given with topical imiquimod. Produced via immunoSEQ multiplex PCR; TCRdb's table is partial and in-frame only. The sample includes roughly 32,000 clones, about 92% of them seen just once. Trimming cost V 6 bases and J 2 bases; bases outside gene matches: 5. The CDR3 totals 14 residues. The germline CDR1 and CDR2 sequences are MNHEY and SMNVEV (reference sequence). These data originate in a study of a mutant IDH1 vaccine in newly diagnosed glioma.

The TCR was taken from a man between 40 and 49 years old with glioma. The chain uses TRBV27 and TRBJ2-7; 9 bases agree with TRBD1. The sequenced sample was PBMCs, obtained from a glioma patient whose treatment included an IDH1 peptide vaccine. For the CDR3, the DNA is TGTGCCAGCAGCTGGACAGGGGCGCCCTACGAGCAGTACTTC. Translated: CASSWTGAPYEQYF.